The 21 T cell receptor beta chains in this list originate from one sample, sequenced in a study of identical twins. TCRdb re-analysed the 5' RACE reads in MiXCR, keeping a single row per CDR3 protein. The sample includes about 920,000 distinct CDR3 sequences, more than 9% seen only once; the top ten take 1.5% to 2%. The same data also went into a second study, on yellow fever vaccine responses in identical twins.

Sample: PBMCs. The origin of the receptors is a woman between 18 and 30 years old in good health.

The V call is TRBV5-1, the J call TRBJ2-3; 14 nucleotides agree with TRBD2. From germline, CDR1 is SGHRS and CDR2 YFSETQ. Losses at the gene ends were 5 bases for V and 0 bases for J; bases not matched to a gene: 17. This CDR3 has 21 amino acids. CDR3 sequence (DNA): TGCGCCAGCAGTATAACCGGGACTAGCGGGAGAATGGCTTCTAGCACAGATACGCAGTATTTT. This translates into CASSITGTSGRMASSTDTQYF. Using reference TRBV5-1 and TRBJ2-3 for the parts outside the CDR3, the full variable domain is KAGVTQTPRYLIKTRGQQVTLSCSPISGHRSVSWYQQTPGQGLQFLFEYFSETQRNKGNFPGRFSGRQFSNSRSEMNVSTLELGDSALYLCASSITGTSGRMASSTDTQYFGPGTRLTVL.

The V gene is TRBV6-1, the J gene TRBJ2-1; 9 bases align to TRBD2. The CDR3 is made up of 17 amino acids. Trimming took 5 bases from V and 4 from J; bases not matched to a gene: 12. The germline V gene encodes CDR1 MNHNS and CDR2 SASEGT. CDR3 in amino acids: CASSPTVSGSSYNEQFF. In DNA form, the CDR3 reads TGTGCCAGCAGTCCGACCGTTAGCGGGAGTTCATACAATGAGCAGTTCTTC.

This clonotype has a count of ten or more. J is TRBJ2-2 and V is TRBV24-1; a possible D gene is TRBD1 (6 bases). Trimming took 2 bases from V and 1 from J, leaving 13 bases between them. The germline V gene has CDR1 KGHDR and CDR2 SFDVKD. This CDR3 spans 17 amino acids. CDR3 amino acids: CATSDSTGLGNTGELFF. The CDR3 region has the DNA TGTGCCACCAGTGATTCCACAGGGTTGGGGAACACCGGGGAGCTGTTTTTT.

This chain uses TRBV7-9 with TRBJ2-1; possible D gene TRBD1, 6 bases. CDR3 length equals 16 residues. Per the germline V gene, CDR1 is SEHNR and CDR2 is FQNEAQ (reference sequence). V was pared by 1 base and J by 2 bases, with 12 bases between. CDR3 amino acids: CASSLGAGDTYNEQFF. The CDR3 DNA reads as TGTGCCAGCAGCTTAGGAGCAGGGGATACCTACAATGAGCAGTTCTTC.

Comment on this clonotype: This may stem from a read error, because a much larger clone lies one nucleotide away. J is TRBJ2-1 and V is TRBV7-8; the match to TRBD2 covers 11 bases. The J call is uncertain, as TRBJ2-7 better fits the DNA end. The CDR3 totals 16 residues. Per germline, CDR1 SGHVS and CDR2 FQNEAQ. As DNA, the CDR3 is TGTGCCAGCAGCTCGTCTAGCGGGAGGATTTACAATGAGCAGTACTTC. Amino acid sequence: CASSSSSGRIYNEQYF.

The chain employs TRBV4-1 and TRBJ2-1; the D is unclear. Trimming pared 4 bases from V and 3 bases from J, leaving 10 bases between. Per the germline V gene, CDR1 is MGHRA and CDR2 is YSYEKL. CDR3 length equals 14 residues. The chain's CDR3 is CASSPRALYNEQFF. In DNA, the CDR3 is TGCGCCAGCAGCCCTCGGGCCCTCTACAATGAGCAGTTCTTC.

This clonotype occurred a few times. The rearrangement links TRBV12-3 or TRBV12-4 to TRBJ2-2; D uncertain. Trimming shortened V by 3 bases and J by 4 bases, and 9 bases separated the two germline ends. This CDR3 has 14 residues. CDR3 protein: CASSFRDPTGELFF. CDR3 DNA sequence: TGTGCCAGCAGTTTCCGCGACCCCACCGGGGAGCTGTTTTTT.

The genes are TRBV7-6 and TRBJ2-1, with 13 bases lining up with TRBD2. V lost 2 bases, J lost 7 bases, and 2 bases stayed unmatched. This CDR3 spans 15 amino acids. CDR1 and CDR2 from the germline V gene are SGHVS and FNYEAQ. CDR3 in amino acids: CASSLWTSGGNEQFF. In nucleotides, the CDR3 is TGTGCCAGCAGCTTATGGACTAGCGGGGGTAATGAGCAGTTCTTC.

This clonotype came up a few times. The V gene is TRBV28, the J gene TRBJ2-3; TRBD2 agrees at 13 bases. Trimming at V came to 3 bases and at J to 4 bases, leaving 7 bases not matched to a gene. Germline values: CDR1 MDHEN, CDR2 SYDVKM. The CDR3 has 17 residues. The CDR3 DNA follows: TGTGCCAGCAGTTTTTCTGGACTAGCGGGAGTTGCAGATACGCAGTATTTT. Its protein is CASSFSGLAGVADTQYF.

CDR3 protein: CASIPGQGFNEQFF. In DNA, the CDR3 is TGCGCCAGCATACCGGGACAGGGGTTCAATGAGCAGTTCTTC. The chain carries TRBV5-1 and TRBJ2-1; 10 bases are a match to TRBD1. This CDR3 has 14 residues. Losses at the gene ends were 6 bases for V and 6 bases for J; bases not matched to a gene: 6. From germline, CDR1 is SGHRS and CDR2 YFSETQ.

The chain employs TRBV7-2 and TRBJ2-5; the match to TRBD1 covers 8 bases. Germline V gives CDR1 SGHTA, CDR2 FQGNSA. The length of the CDR3 is 17 residues. With V trimmed by 4 bases and J by 7 bases, 17 bases remained unmatched. The CDR3 bases are TGTGCCAGCAGCTCAAGAAATCCGGGACAGGAACGCGGGACCCAGTACTTC. Residues: CASSSRNPGQERGTQYF.

This clonotype was recorded many times. The chain links TRBV24-1 to TRBJ2-1; D uncertain. In germline, CDR1 is KGHDR, CDR2 SFDVKD. There are 15 residues in the CDR3. Trimming removed 3 bases from V and 0 bases from J, with 8 bases in between. CDR3 loop: CATSDAPSSYNEQFF. The CDR3 nucleotides are TGTGCCACCAGTGATGCGCCCAGCTCCTACAATGAGCAGTTCTTC.

The V call is TRBV12-3 or TRBV12-4, the J call TRBJ2-3, with a tentative D call TRBD1 (5 bases). The CDR3 is 18 amino acids. CDR3 sequence: CTICLVVGPGYVTDTQYF. The CDR3 DNA is TGTACCATCTGTTTAGTAGTAGGGCCAGGGTATGTCACAGATACGCAGTATTTT.

This clonotype was recorded at least ten times. The chain has TRBV12-3 or TRBV12-4 and TRBJ2-1; 9 bases align to TRBD1. V was clipped by 4 bases and J by 2 bases; unmatched bases: 0. This CDR3 comprises 14 residues. CDR3 in DNA: TGTGCCAGCAGTTGGACAGGGGCCTACAATGAGCAGTTCTTC. Residues: CASSWTGAYNEQFF.

The chain is built from TRBV21-1 and TRBJ2-1; TRBD1, the D gene given by the table, was not confirmed from the DNA. TRBV21-1 is deemed a pseudogene. This CDR3 contains 18 residues. The CDR3 sequence: CASSNGPRTGGYKFEQFF. In DNA form, the CDR3 reads TGTGCCAGCAGCAATGGGCCTCGGACAGGGGGCTATAAATTTGAGCAGTTCTTC.

The chain recombines TRBV28 with TRBJ2-7, with D possibly matching TRBD2 (6 bases). The ends were cut back, 5 bases at V and 6 bases at J, with 17 bases in the middle. From germline, CDR1 is MDHEN and CDR2 SYDVKM. This CDR3 has 14 amino acids. The CDR3 DNA reads as TGTGCCAGCAGTGTACCGGGCCTAGCGCCCGAGCAGTACTTC. Protein: CASSVPGLAPEQYF.

This chain uses TRBV6-1 with TRBJ1-4; no clear D. Trimming cost V 0 bases and J 8 bases, with 4 bases left between them. This CDR3 comprises 12 residues. The germline gives CDR1 MNHNS, CDR2 SASEGT. For the CDR3, the DNA is TGTGCCAGCAGTGAAGCCGGGGAAAAACTGTTTTTT. Amino acids: CASSEAGEKLFF.

This rearrangement joins TRBV2 to TRBJ2-3; 10 positions agree with TRBD2. The CDR3 sequence is 15 residues long. Germline CDR1 reads SNHLY; CDR2 reads FYNNEI. V lost 7 bases to trimming and J lost 1 base; unmatched junction nucleotides: 5. CDR3 coding DNA: TGTGCCAGCAAAGCGGGGGGGCCTGGCACAGATACGCAGTATTTT. Translation gives CASKAGGPGTDTQYF.

The genes are TRBV5-1 and TRBJ1-1, with D possibly TRBD1 on 5 matching bases. This CDR3 is 13 amino acids long. CDR1 is SGHRS, CDR2 YFSETQ, per germline. The ends were cut back, 4 bases at V and 3 bases at J, with 10 bases in the middle. For the CDR3, the DNA is TGCGCCAGCAGCCAGGACACTGACACTGAAGCTTTCTTT. This encodes CASSQDTDTEAFF.

The rearrangement joins TRBV10-3 to TRBJ1-2; no clear D gene. This CDR3 comprises 13 residues. Trimming left V 5 bases short and J 3 bases short, with 10 bases between. Germline CDR1 is ENHRY and CDR2 is SYGVKD. CDR3 region: CAISPSGDYGYTF. CDR3 bases: TGTGCCATCAGTCCGTCCGGGGACTATGGCTACACCTTC.

Concerning this clonotype: A much larger clone differs by one base, so this may be a read error. This rearrangement joins TRBV4-1 to TRBJ2-1, with D tentatively TRBD2 (6 bases). There are 15 residues in the CDR3. With 0 bases removed from V and 14 bases from J, the gap between germline ends came to 20 bases. Germline V gene sequence: CDR1 MGHRA, CDR2 YSYEKL. The CDR3 here is CASSQERAGGERKFF. The DNA of the CDR3 is TGCGCCAGCAGCCAAGAAAGAGCTGGCGGGGAGCGCAAGTTCTTC.